This T cell receptor beta chain was sequenced during a study of blood T cells in healthy people across ages. CDR1 ENHRY and CDR2 SYGVKD come from the germline V gene. The CDR3 has 16 residues. Trimming took off 0 bases at V and 0 bases at J, with 9 bases between the two ends. Then a second PCR, running roughly 7 to 11 cycles, was carried out with a sample-barcoded 5' primer and a J-beta primer mix. TCRdb reanalysed the 5' RACE reads using MiXCR and keeps one entry per CDR3 protein. Counted here are more than 1.4 million distinct CDR3 sequences, about 43% occurring once; the ten biggest clones make up around 8%.

The sequenced material came from blood. V and J are TRBV10-3 and TRBJ2-1, with D perhaps TRBD1 (5 bases). This clonotype was sampled from a woman under 30 in good health. DNA for the CDR3: TGTGCCATCAGTGAGTCAAATCAGGGCTCCTACAATGAGCAGTTCTTC. Translated: CAISESNQGSYNEQFF.